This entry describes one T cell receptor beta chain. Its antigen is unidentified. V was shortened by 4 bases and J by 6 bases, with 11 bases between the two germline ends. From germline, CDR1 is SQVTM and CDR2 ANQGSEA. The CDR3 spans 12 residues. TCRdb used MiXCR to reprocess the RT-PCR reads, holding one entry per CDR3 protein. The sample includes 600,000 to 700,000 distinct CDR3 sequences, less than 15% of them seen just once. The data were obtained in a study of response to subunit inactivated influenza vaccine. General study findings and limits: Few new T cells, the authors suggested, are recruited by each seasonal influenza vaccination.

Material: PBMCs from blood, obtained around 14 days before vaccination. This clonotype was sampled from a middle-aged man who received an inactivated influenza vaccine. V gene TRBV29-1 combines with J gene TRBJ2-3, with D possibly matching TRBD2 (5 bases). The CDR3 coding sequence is TGCAGCGTTGTCTCCCCGGGGGATACGCAGTATTTT. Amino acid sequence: CSVVSPGDTQYF.